Below, 2 T cell receptor beta chains from the same sample are listed, as sequenced in a study of blood T cells in healthy people across ages. PCR was performed a second time for about 6 to 11 cycles using a sample-barcoded 5' primer and a J-beta primer mix. Each CDR3 protein gets one entry after TCRdb re-called the 5' RACE reads with MiXCR. The data contain 850,000 to 950,000 distinct CDR3 sequences, about 30% of them seen just once; the ten biggest clones take up approximately 15%. Sequencing used blood. The receptors originated from a woman at least 80 years old in good health.

A few counts support this clonotype. The chain links TRBV27 to TRBJ1-6; D is ambiguous. The germline gives CDR1 MNHEY, CDR2 SMNVEV (reference sequence). V lost 7 bases to trimming and J lost 10 bases, with 20 bases between them. The CDR3 totals 15 residues. CDR3 bases: TGTGCCAGCACTTCCTCGATCTACCAAGGGTCACCCCTCCACTTT. It yields the protein CASTSSIYQGSPLHF.

As regards this clonotype: Germline is not matched at one junction end, which may reflect a read error. This rearrangement joins TRBV18 to TRBJ2-5; no reliable D call. CDR3 size: 13 residues. Germline V lookup: CDR1 KGHSH, CDR2 LQKENI. CDR3: CASSLANGEAQYF. In DNA, the CDR3 is TGTGCCAGCTCACTAGCAAACGGAGAGGCCCAGTACTTC.